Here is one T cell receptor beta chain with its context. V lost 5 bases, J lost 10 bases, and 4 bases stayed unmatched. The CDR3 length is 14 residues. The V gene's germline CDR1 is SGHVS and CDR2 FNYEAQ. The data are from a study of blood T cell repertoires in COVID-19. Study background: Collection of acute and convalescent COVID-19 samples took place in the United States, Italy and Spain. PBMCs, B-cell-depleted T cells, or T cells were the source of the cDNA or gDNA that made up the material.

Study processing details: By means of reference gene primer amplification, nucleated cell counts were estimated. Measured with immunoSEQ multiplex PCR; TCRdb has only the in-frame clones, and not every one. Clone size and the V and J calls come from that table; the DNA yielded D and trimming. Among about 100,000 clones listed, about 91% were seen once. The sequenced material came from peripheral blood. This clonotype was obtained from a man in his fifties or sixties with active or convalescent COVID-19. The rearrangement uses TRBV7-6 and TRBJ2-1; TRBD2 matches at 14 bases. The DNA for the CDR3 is TGTGCCAGCAGCCCGAGGACTAGCGGGAGGGAGCAGTTCTTC. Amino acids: CASSPRTSGREQFF.